These T cell receptor beta chains were read from a single sample in a study of shared clonotypes between healthy human individuals. Sequencing was performed with immunoSEQ multiplex PCR; in TCRdb, only in-frame clones are kept and a portion is missing. The sample holds roughly 2,300,000 clones, 85% to 95% seen once. The sequencing sample was made of naive CD4+ T cells from PBMCs. The receptor source for this set is a man between 18 and 29 years old in good health. Some clones in this sample may be carry-over from other donors' samples. CDR3s include the opening cysteine and the closing phenylalanine or tryptophan. Fields, in order: V gene, clone size, D gene, J gene, CDR3 DNA, CDR3 protein. A D gene is named only where the DNA matches it firmly. Clone size is shown for a subset of rows, as once, few, many or a class of expanded clone.

v_gene: TRBV5-1; abundance: .; d_gene: .; j_gene: TRBJ1-5; CDR3nt: TGCGCCAGCAGCCTCGCCCCCAGGGGAGCCTCTAATCAGCCCCAGCATTTT; CDR3aa: CASSLAPRGASNQPQHF
v_gene: TRBV19; abundance: .; d_gene: .; j_gene: TRBJ2-7; CDR3nt: TGTGCCAGTAGTATGGTTTCCAGCGAGGAGGGAGGAGAGCAGTACTTC; CDR3aa: CASSMVSSEEGGEQYF
v_gene: TRBV9; abundance: .; d_gene: .; j_gene: TRBJ1-1; CDR3nt: TGTGCCAGCAGCGTAGGGCTTAGGGCCCCTGAAGCTTTCTTT; CDR3aa: CASSVGLRAPEAFF
v_gene: TRBV29-1; abundance: once; d_gene: .; j_gene: TRBJ2-5; CDR3nt: TGCAGCGCACTGCGGGGAACCGTGGAGACCCAGTACTTC; CDR3aa: CSALRGTVETQYF
v_gene: TRBV2; abundance: .; d_gene: .; j_gene: TRBJ2-7; CDR3nt: TGTGCCAGCGGAAACTACGAGCAGTACTTC; CDR3aa: CASGNYEQYF
v_gene: TRBV5-4; abundance: .; d_gene: .; j_gene: TRBJ1-1; CDR3nt: TGTGCCAGCAGCTCATTCCGGGAAAACACTGAAGCTTTCTTT; CDR3aa: CASSSFRENTEAFF
v_gene: TRBV9; abundance: once; d_gene: TRBD2; j_gene: TRBJ2-7; CDR3nt: TGTGCCAGCAGTGATGACCGGGAGGGTTACGAGCAGTACTTC; CDR3aa: CASSDDREGYEQYF
v_gene: TRBV14; abundance: once; d_gene: .; j_gene: TRBJ2-2; CDR3nt: TGTGCCAGCAGCCAATTTGGGCAGACCGGGGAGCTGTTTTTT; CDR3aa: CASSQFGQTGELFF
v_gene: TRBV29-1; abundance: once; d_gene: .; j_gene: TRBJ2-6; CDR3nt: TGCAGCGTTGACGGGAGCTCTGGGGCCAACGTCCTGACTTTC; CDR3aa: CSVDGSSGANVLTF
v_gene: TRBV5-1; abundance: .; d_gene: TRBD2; j_gene: TRBJ2-1; CDR3nt: TGCGCCAGCGGACCGGGACTAGCGGATTACAATGAGCAGTTCTTC; CDR3aa: CASGPGLADYNEQFF
v_gene: TRBV5-1; abundance: .; d_gene: .; j_gene: TRBJ2-7; CDR3nt: TGCGCCAGCAGCTTGGGTAACGGGGCCTACGAGCAGTACTTC; CDR3aa: CASSLGNGAYEQYF
v_gene: TRBV11-3; abundance: .; d_gene: .; j_gene: TRBJ2-1; CDR3nt: TGTGCCAGCAGCTTAGGAGGCAGCAATGAGCAGTTCTTC; CDR3aa: CASSLGGSNEQFF
v_gene: TRBV19; abundance: .; d_gene: TRBD2; j_gene: TRBJ2-7; CDR3nt: TGTGCCAGTAGTTCCGGACTAGCGGGAACTTATGCCTACGAGCAGTACTTC; CDR3aa: CASSSGLAGTYAYEQYF
v_gene: TRBV28; abundance: .; d_gene: TRBD1; j_gene: TRBJ1-2; CDR3nt: TGTGCCAGCAGTTTACCCGGGACAGACTTTTATCGCTACACCTTC; CDR3aa: CASSLPGTDFYRYTF
v_gene: TRBV7-9; abundance: .; d_gene: .; j_gene: TRBJ2-3; CDR3nt: TGTGCCAGCAGCTTTGGGGACCCCGACGGCGATACGCAGTATTTT; CDR3aa: CASSFGDPDGDTQYF
v_gene: TRBV7-2; abundance: .; d_gene: .; j_gene: TRBJ2-1; CDR3nt: TGTGCCAGCTTGCGTGTCAATGAGCAGTTCTTC; CDR3aa: CASLRVNEQFF
v_gene: TRBV14; abundance: .; d_gene: .; j_gene: TRBJ1-2; CDR3nt: TGTGCCAGCAGCCAAGACAGGAACTATAACTATGGCTACACCTTC; CDR3aa: CASSQDRNYNYGYTF
v_gene: TRBV11-2; abundance: .; d_gene: .; j_gene: TRBJ2-7; CDR3nt: TGTGCCAGCAGCTTCTCCATTCCGACCTACGAGCAGTACTTC; CDR3aa: CASSFSIPTYEQYF
v_gene: TRBV7-2; abundance: .; d_gene: TRBD2; j_gene: TRBJ2-5; CDR3nt: TGTGCCAGCAGCTACGTAGCGGGAGTACAAGAGACCCAGTACTTC; CDR3aa: CASSYVAGVQETQYF